This record looks at one TCR beta chain sequence and its context. Its antigen specificity is not known. No base qualities exist here, and no much larger clone lies one base off it. The entry originates in a study of radiotherapy plus CTLA-4 blockade in lung cancer (dated by TCRdb to 2017 to 2018). Study-wide context: Objective responses occurred in about 19% of enrolled patients, and 30% to 40% achieved disease control.

Taken from the germline V gene (reference sequence), the CDR1 and CDR2 loops are SGHNT and YYREEE. Including the terminal cysteine and phenylalanine, the CDR3 comprises 14 residues. The DNA shown is the 42-base CDR3, in frame from base 1. V sheds 5 bases and J sheds 6 bases, leaving 15 bases between their ends. In this study, focal radiation therapy paired with CTLA-4 blockade (ipilimumab) was tested in patients who had chemo-refractory metastatic non-small-cell lung cancer. Paper-wide results and their limitations: The strongest predictors of response were reported to be early dynamic shifts in blood T cell clones along with a rise in serum interferon-beta following radiation. After treatment with radiotherapy and ipilimumab, TCR clones that originated in tumors expanded in peripheral blood.

The library was obtained by the immunoSEQ multiplex PCR assay. Held by TCRdb, this immuneACCESS table contains in-frame sequences only and omits some clones. Under half of the omission traces to an unresolved V gene where checked; the cause of the rest is unknown. The sample records 40,000 to 45,000 clones, 77% of which are singletons. Less than 3% of the sample is held by the ten biggest clonotypes. Material: peripheral blood, obtained from a patient treated with radiotherapy plus ipilimumab. The chain joins TRBV5-4 to TRBJ1-5; the best D guess is TRBD1, with 6 bases matching. This clonotype originated in a human donor with non-small cell lung cancer whose response to radiotherapy plus ipilimumab could not be evaluated. The base sequence is TGTGCCAGCAGTAGAGGGGGGGCGGCTCAGCCCCAGCATTTT. This codes for CASSRGGAAQPQHF. When the CDR3 is completed using the reference TRBV5-4 and TRBJ1-5 genes on either side, the full variable domain is ETGVTQSPTHLIKTRGQQVTLRCSSQSGHNTVSWYQQALGQGPQFIFQYYREEENGRGNFPPRFSGLQFPNYSSELNVNALELDDSALYLCASSRGGAAQPQHFGDGTRLSIL.